The sequence of this T cell receptor beta chain was determined in a study of control samples from healthy donors and cancer patients. Sequencing used immunoSEQ multiplex PCR; TCRdb keeps in-frame clones, though not all of them. The sample has around 170,000 clones, around 91% seen once. V gave up 8 bases and J gave up 2 bases; unmatched junction bases: 13. Per the germline V gene, CDR1 is SGHTA and CDR2 is FQGTGA. The CDR3 runs 16 residues. The V gene is TRBV7-3, the J gene TRBJ2-3, with TRBD2 identical over 7 bases. The sample was blood. This receptor was identified in a woman aged 45-59 years in good health. CDR3 bases: TGTGCCAGCCGGCCCGGAGGAGCGGGGTACACAGATACGCAGTATTTT. Its protein is CASRPGGAGYTDTQYF.